This is a list of T cell receptor beta chains from one sample in a study of blood T cell repertoires in COVID-19. The table came from immunoSEQ multiplex PCR; TCRdb's copy has only in-frame clones and leaves some out. The data show 70,000 or so clones, over 70% seen once. The source material was peripheral blood. These receptors were taken from a man older than 75 with active or convalescent COVID-19. Each CDR3 is given with its conserved first and last residue. A row's size may be missing; if present it is once, few, many or a size class.

clone_size	v_call	j_call	cdr3_length	cdr3_aa
.	TRBV5-1	TRBJ2-3	14	CASSLATSTDTQYF
.	TRBV6-2/TRBV6-3	TRBJ2-1	14	CASSGTRDYNEQFF
.	TRBV6-5	TRBJ1-5	15	CASRVQEYSNQPQHF
.	TRBV20-1	TRBJ1-1	14	CSASNGAKNTEAFF
few	TRBV6-5	TRBJ2-1	13	CASSRTGGYEQFF
.	TRBV19	TRBJ2-7	15	CASSVVFGRAHEQYF
.	TRBV28	TRBJ1-4	15	CASSFPGQGGEKLFF
.	TRBV5-1	TRBJ2-2	14	CASSPGTSVGELFF
once	TRBV6-1	TRBJ2-7	12	CASSEAGYEQYF
.	TRBV5-1	TRBJ2-5	11	CASSFGETQYF
.	TRBV27	TRBJ1-4	15	CASSPLQGSGEKLFF
.	TRBV10-3	TRBJ2-7	14	CAIRGQARAYEQYF
.	TRBV19	TRBJ1-2	13	CASRRQGDYGYTF
once	TRBV10-3	TRBJ2-7	13	CAISGTGAYEQYF
.	TRBV30	TRBJ1-6	12	CAWSLRVSPLHF
.	TRBV6-5	TRBJ1-4	15	CATKTGGRSNEKLFF
.	TRBV18	TRBJ2-7	15	CASSPRVRGSYEQYF
.	TRBV19	TRBJ2-2	18	CASSDSLAGGPPTGELFF